Described below is a single TCR beta chain sequence and its context. Produced via immunoSEQ multiplex PCR; TCRdb's table is partial and in-frame only. The sample has a few hundred thousand clones; roughly 86% are singletons. The CDR3 totals 16 residues. The germline V gene encodes CDR1 MNHNY and CDR2 SVGAGI (reference sequence). Trimming left V 5 bases short and J 5 bases short, with 21 bases between. The record originates from a study of blood T cell repertoires in COVID-19. The material sequenced was peripheral blood. The rearrangement joins TRBV6-6 to TRBJ1-1, with D possibly matching TRBD1 (6 bases). The source is a human donor with acute or convalescent COVID-19. The donor label of this sample is uncertain. CDR3 amino acids: CASSRNTGRDWTEAFF. The CDR3 DNA is TGTGCCAGCAGTCGTAACACAGGGAGGGACTGGACTGAAGCTTTCTTT.